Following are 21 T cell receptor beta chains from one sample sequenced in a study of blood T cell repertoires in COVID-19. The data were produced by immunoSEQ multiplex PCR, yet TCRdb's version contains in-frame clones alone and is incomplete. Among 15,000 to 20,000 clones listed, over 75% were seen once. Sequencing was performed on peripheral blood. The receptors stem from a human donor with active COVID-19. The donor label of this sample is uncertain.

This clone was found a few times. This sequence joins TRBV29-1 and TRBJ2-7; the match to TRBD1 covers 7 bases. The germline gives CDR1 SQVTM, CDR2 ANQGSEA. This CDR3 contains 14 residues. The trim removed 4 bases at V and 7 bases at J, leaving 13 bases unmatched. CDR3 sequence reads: CSVAIGTAVSEQYF. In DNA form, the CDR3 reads TGCAGCGTTGCGATCGGGACAGCGGTCTCGGAGCAGTACTTC.

The CDR3 is CASSQDPSGTGYFKEQYF. CDR3 in DNA: TGCGCCAGCAGCCAAGACCCAAGCGGGACAGGTTATTTCAAGGAGCAGTACTTC. The rearrangement links TRBV4-3 to TRBJ2-7; D possibly corresponds to TRBD1 (8 bases). Trimming shortened V by 0 bases and J by 7 bases, and 25 bases separated the two germline ends. This CDR3 contains 18 residues. Germline-derived CDR1 and CDR2 are LGHNA and YSLEER.

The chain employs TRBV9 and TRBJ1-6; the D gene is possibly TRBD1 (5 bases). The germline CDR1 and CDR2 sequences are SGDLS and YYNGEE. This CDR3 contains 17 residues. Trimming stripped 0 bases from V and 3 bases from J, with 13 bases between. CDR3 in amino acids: CASSVEGRVDYNSPLHF. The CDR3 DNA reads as TGTGCCAGCAGCGTAGAGGGCAGGGTGGACTATAATTCACCCCTCCACTTT.

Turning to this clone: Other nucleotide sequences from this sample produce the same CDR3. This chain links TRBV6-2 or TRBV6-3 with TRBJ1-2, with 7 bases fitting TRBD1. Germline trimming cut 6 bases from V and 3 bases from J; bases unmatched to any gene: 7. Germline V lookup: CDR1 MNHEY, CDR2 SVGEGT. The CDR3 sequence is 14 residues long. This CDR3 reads CASSPGTAYYGYTF. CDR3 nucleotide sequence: TGTGCCAGCAGCCCAGGGACAGCCTACTATGGCTACACCTTC.

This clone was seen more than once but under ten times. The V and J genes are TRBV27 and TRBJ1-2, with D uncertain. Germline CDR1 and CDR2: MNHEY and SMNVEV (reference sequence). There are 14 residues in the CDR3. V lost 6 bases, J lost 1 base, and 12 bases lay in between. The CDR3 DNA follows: TGTGCCAGCAGGGGCGCACCCCATAACTATGGCTACACCTTC. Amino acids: CASRGAPHNYGYTF.

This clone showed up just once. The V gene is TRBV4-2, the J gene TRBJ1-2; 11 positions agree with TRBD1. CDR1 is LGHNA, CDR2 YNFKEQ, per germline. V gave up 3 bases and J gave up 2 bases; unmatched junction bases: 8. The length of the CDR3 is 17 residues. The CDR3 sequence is CASSQDQGQGENYGYTF. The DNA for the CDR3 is TGTGCCAGCAGCCAGGACCAGGGACAGGGGGAAAACTATGGCTACACCTTC.

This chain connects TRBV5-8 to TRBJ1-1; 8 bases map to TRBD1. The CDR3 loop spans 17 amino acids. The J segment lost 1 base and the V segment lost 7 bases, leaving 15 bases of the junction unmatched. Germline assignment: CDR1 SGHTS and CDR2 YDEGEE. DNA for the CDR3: TGTGCCAGCCGCAATCAAAGGACAGGGCGGAAGAACACTGAAGCTTTCTTT. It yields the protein CASRNQRTGRKNTEAFF.

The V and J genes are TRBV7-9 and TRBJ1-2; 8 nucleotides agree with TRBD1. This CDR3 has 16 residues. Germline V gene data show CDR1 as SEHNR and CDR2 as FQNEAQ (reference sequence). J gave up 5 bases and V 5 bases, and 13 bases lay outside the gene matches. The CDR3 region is CASSGTGTGSLYGYTF. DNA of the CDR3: TGTGCCAGCAGCGGCACCGGGACAGGTTCTCTATATGGCTACACCTTC.

CDR3 protein: CASSNLNPTENTEAFF. For the CDR3, the DNA is TGTGCCAGCAGCAATCTTAACCCTACAGAGAACACTGAAGCTTTCTTT. V and J are TRBV21-1 and TRBJ1-1; TRBD1 is taken as the D call from the table, unchecked against the DNA. TRBV21-1 is reported as a pseudogene. The CDR3 is 16 amino acids.

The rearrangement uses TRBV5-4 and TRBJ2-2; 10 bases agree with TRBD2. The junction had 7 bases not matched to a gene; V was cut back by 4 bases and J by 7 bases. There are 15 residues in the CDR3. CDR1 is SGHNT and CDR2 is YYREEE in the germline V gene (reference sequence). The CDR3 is CASSQAGGPLGELFF. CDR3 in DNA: TGTGCCAGCAGCCAAGCGGGGGGGCCTCTCGGGGAGCTGTTTTTT.

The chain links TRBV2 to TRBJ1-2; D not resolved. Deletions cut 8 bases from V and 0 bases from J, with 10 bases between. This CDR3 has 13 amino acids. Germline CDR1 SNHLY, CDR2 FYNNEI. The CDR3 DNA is TGTGCCAGCCCTGGAGGACCTAACTATGGCTACACCTTC. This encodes CASPGGPNYGYTF.

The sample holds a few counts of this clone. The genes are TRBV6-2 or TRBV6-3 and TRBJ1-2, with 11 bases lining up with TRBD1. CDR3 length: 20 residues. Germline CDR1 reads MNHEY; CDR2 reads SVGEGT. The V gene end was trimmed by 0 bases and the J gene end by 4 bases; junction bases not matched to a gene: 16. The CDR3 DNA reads TGTGCCAGCAGTTACTCGCCTTTACTCCGGGACAGGGGGAGAATCTATGGCTACACCTTC. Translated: CASSYSPLLRDRGRIYGYTF.

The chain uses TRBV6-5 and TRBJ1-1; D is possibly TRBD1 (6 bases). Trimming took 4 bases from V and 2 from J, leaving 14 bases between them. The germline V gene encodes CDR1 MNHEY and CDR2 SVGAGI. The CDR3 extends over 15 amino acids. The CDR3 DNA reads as TGTGCCAGCAGTTCCCCCACCAGGGGAAACACTGAAGCTTTCTTT. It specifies CASSSPTRGNTEAFF.

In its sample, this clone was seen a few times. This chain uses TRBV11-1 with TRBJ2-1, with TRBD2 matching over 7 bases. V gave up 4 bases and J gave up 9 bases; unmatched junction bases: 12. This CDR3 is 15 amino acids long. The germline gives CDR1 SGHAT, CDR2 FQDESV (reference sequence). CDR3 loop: CASSSTRTSVGEQFF. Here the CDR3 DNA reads TGTGCCAGCAGCTCTACCCGGACTAGTGTGGGTGAGCAGTTCTTC.

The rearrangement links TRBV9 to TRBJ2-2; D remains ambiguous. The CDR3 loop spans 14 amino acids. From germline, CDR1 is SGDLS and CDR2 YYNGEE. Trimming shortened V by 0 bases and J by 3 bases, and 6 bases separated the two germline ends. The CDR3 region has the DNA TGTGCCAGCAGCGTAGTTCCAGACACCGGGGAGCTGTTTTTT. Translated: CASSVVPDTGELFF.

The CDR3 DNA reads as TGTGCCAGTAGTATAGATCTGTACTCTGGAAACACCATATATTTT. This gives the protein CASSIDLYSGNTIYF. This chain uses TRBV19 with TRBJ1-3; D gene unclear. CDR3 length: 15 residues. The ends were cut back, 0 bases at V and 0 bases at J, with 6 bases in the middle. CDR1 and CDR2 (germline): LNHDA, SQIVND (reference sequence).

The CDR3 spells CASSKTSGGAKQYF. In DNA form, the CDR3 reads TGTGCCAGCAGTAAGACTAGCGGGGGGGCCAAGCAGTACTTC. The chain employs TRBV6-5 and TRBJ2-7; 14 positions match TRBD2. Germline CDR1 reads MNHEY; CDR2 reads SVGAGI. The CDR3 is made up of 14 amino acids. V trimming: 5 bases; J trimming: 8 bases; junction bases outside the gene matches: 5.

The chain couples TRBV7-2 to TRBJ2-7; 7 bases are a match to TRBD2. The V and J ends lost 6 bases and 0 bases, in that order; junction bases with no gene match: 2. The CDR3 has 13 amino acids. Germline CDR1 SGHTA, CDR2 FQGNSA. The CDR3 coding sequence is TGTGCCAGCAGTTGGGACTACTCCTACGAGCAGTACTTC. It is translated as CASSWDYSYEQYF.

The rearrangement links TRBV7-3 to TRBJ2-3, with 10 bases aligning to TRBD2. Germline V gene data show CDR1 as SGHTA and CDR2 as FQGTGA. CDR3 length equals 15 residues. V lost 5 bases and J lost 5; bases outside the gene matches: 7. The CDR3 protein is CASSRAGGHGDTQYF. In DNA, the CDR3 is TGTGCCAGCAGCCGAGCGGGGGGGCATGGAGATACGCAGTATTTT.

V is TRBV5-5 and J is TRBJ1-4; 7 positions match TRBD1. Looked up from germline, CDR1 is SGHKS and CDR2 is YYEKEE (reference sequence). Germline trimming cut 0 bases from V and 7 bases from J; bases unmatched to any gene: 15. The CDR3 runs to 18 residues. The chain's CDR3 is CASSLVKGARDRGEKLFF. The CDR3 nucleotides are TGTGCCAGCAGCTTGGTTAAGGGGGCGAGGGATCGGGGTGAAAAACTGTTTTTT.

In DNA, the CDR3 is TGTGCCAGCCCCAGGGACAGAGCTAATTCACCCCTCCACTTT. Its protein product is CASPRDRANSPLHF. The gene calls are TRBV5-4 and TRBJ1-6; 7 positions agree with TRBD1. V was clipped by 7 bases and J by 6 bases; unmatched bases: 7. Germline CDR1 reads SGHNT; CDR2 reads YYREEE (reference sequence). The CDR3 is made up of 14 amino acids.